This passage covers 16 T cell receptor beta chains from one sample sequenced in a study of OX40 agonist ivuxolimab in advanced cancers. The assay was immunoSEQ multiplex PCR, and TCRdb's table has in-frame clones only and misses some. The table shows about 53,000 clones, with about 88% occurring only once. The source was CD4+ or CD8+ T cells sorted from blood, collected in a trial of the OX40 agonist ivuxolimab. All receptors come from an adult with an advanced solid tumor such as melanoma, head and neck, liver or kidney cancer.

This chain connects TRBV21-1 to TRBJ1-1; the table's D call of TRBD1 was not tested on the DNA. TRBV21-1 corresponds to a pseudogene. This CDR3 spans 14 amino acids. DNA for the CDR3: TGTGCCAGCAGCATGCGACAGGATAACACTGAAGCTTTCTTT. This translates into CASSMRQDNTEAFF.

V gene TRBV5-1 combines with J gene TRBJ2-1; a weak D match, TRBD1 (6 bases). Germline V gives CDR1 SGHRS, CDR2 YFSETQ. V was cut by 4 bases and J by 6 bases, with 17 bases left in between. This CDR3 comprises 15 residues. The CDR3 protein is CASSTEGVMINEQFF. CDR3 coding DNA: TGCGCCAGCAGCACTGAGGGGGTCATGATCAATGAGCAGTTCTTC.

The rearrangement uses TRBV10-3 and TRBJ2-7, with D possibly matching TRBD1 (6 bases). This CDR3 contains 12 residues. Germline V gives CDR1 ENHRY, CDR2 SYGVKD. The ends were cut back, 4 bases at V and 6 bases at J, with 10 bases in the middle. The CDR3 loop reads CAISVGTTEQYF. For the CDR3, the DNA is TGTGCCATCAGTGTCGGGACAACCGAGCAGTACTTC.

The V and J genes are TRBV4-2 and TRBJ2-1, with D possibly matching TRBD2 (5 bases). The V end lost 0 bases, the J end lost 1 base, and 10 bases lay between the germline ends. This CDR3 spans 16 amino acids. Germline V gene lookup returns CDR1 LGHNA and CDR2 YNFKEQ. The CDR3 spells CASSQEMTGSYNEQFF. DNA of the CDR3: TGTGCCAGCAGCCAAGAGATGACGGGGTCCTACAATGAGCAGTTCTTC.

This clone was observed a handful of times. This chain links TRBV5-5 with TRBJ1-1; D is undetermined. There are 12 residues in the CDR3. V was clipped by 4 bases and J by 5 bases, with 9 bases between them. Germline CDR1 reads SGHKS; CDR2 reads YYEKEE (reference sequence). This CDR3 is CASSRQGTEAFF. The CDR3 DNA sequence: TGTGCCAGCAGCCGACAAGGAACTGAAGCTTTCTTT.

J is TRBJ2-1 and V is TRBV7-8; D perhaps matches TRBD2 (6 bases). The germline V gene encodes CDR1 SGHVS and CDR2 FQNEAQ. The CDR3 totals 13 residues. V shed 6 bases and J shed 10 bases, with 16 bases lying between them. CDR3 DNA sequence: TGTGCCAGCAGTTTGGCGGGGTCCAGGGAGCAGTTCTTC. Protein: CASSLAGSREQFF.

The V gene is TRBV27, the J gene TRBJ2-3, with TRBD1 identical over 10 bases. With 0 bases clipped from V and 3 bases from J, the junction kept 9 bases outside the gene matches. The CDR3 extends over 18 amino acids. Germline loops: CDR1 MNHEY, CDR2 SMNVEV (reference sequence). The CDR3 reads CASSLSLIRTGGTDTQYF. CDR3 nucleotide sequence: TGTGCCAGCAGTTTATCGCTCATTCGGACAGGGGGTACAGATACGCAGTATTTT.

As DNA, the CDR3 is TGTGCCAGCAGAAGAGGGGTGGCCGGGGAGCTGTTTTTT. Encoded protein: CASRRGVAGELFF. The chain employs TRBV28 and TRBJ2-2, with D perhaps given as TRBD1 or TRBD2 (5 bases each). This CDR3 has 13 amino acids. Germline CDR1 reads MDHEN; CDR2 reads SYDVKM. V lost 6 bases, J lost 6 bases, and 11 bases lay in between.

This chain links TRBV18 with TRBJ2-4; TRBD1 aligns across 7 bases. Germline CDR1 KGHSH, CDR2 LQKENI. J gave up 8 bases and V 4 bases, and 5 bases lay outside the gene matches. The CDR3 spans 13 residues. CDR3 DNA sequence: TGTGCCAGCTCACGGGGGACAGTGGACATTCAGTACTTC. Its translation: CASSRGTVDIQYF.

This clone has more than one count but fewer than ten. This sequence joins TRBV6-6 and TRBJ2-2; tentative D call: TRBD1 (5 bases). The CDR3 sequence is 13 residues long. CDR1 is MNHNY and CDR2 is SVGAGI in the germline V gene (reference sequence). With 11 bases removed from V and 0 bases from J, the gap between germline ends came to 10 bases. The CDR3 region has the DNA TGTGCCGGGCGGACAACGAACACCGGGGAGCTGTTTTTT. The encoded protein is CAGRTTNTGELFF.

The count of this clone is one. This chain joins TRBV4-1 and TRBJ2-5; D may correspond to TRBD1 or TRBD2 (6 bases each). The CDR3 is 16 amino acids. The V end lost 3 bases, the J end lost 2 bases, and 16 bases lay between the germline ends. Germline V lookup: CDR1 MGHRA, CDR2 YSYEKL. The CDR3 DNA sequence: TGCGCCAGCAGCCATAGATCCGGGGGCCGGCAAGAGACCCAGTACTTC. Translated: CASSHRSGGRQETQYF.

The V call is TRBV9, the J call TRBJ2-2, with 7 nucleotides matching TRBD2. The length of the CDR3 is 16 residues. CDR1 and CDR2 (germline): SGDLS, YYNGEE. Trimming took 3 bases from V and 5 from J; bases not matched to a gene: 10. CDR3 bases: TGTGCCAGCAGCGCACGGCGGGAGCTCGATACCGGGGAGCTGTTTTTT. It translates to CASSARRELDTGELFF.

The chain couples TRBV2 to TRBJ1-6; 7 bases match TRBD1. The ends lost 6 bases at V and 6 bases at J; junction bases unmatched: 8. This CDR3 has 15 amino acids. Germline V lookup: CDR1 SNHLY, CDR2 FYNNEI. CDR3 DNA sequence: TGTGCCAGCAGGAGGGAGACAGGGTTTAATTCACCCCTCCACTTT. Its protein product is CASRRETGFNSPLHF.

The CDR3 loop reads CASSPQVGSTDTQYF. The CDR3 DNA reads as TGTGCCAGCAGCCCCCAGGTGGGGAGCACAGATACGCAGTATTTT. V gene TRBV9 combines with J gene TRBJ2-3; D is uncertain. Germline V gene lookup returns CDR1 SGDLS and CDR2 YYNGEE. V lost 4 bases and J lost 0, with 12 bases in between. This CDR3 is built from 15 residues. The entire variable domain, with the rest obtained from reference TRBV9 and TRBJ2-3, is as follows: DSGVTQTPKHLITATGQRVTLRCSPRSGDLSVYWYQQSLDQGLQFLIQYYNGEERAKGNILERFSAQQFPDLHSELNLSSLELGDSALYFCASSPQVGSTDTQYFGPGTRLTVL.

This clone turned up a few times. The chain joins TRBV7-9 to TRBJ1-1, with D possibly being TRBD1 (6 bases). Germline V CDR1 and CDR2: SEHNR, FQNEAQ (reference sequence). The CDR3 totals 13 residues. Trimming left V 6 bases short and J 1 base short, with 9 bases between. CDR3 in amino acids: CASRRGPNTEAFF. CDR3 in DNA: TGTGCCAGCAGGCGGGGGCCGAACACTGAAGCTTTCTTT. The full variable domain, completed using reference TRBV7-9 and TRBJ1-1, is DTGVSQNPRHKITKRGQNVTFRCDPISEHNRLYWYRQTLGQGPEFLTYFQNEAQLEKSRLLSDRFSAERPKGSFSTLEIQRTEQGDSAMYLCASRRGPNTEAFFGQGTRLTVV.

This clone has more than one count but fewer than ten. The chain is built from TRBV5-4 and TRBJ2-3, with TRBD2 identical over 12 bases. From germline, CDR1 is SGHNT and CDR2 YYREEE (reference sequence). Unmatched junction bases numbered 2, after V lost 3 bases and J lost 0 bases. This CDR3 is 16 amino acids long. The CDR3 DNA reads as TGTGCCAGCAGCTCTGGACTAGCGGGGAGCACAGATACGCAGTATTTT. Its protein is CASSSGLAGSTDTQYF.